Listed below are T cell receptor beta chains from one sample, sequenced in a study of blood T cell repertoires in COVID-19. Clones were read by immunoSEQ multiplex PCR, and TCRdb kept only the in-frame ones, dropping some. The sample yields almost 200,000 clones, about 90% seen once. Sequences were obtained from PBMCs or T cells enriched from blood (not recorded which). The source is a woman younger than 35 who had recovered from COVID-19. Each CDR3 is given with its conserved first and last residue. A D gene is named only where the DNA matches it firmly. The size entry is marked missing in some rows and otherwise reads once, few, many or a size class.

TRBV15	NA	NA	TRBJ1-4	CATSRGEEKLFF	TGTGCCACTTCGCGGGGGGAAGAAAAACTGTTTTTT
TRBV28	NA	once	TRBJ2-7	CASSRSYEQYF	TGTGCCAGCAGCCGCTCCTACGAGCAGTACTTC
TRBV5-1	TRBD1	NA	TRBJ1-3	CASSLAGTVSGNTIYF	TGCGCCAGCAGCTTGGCCGGGACAGTCTCTGGAAACACCATATATTTT
TRBV5-1	TRBD1	NA	TRBJ2-7	CASGTSTGVREQYF	TGCGCCAGTGGCACTTCAACAGGGGTCCGCGAGCAGTACTTC
TRBV7-9	NA	few	TRBJ1-1	CASSLRENWNTEAFF	TGTGCCAGCAGCTTAAGGGAGAACTGGAACACTGAAGCTTTCTTT
TRBV5-8	NA	NA	TRBJ1-4	CASSRALFF	TGTGCCAGCAGTAGAGCACTGTTTTTT
TRBV30	NA	NA	TRBJ1-6	CAGTQATNSPLHF	TGTGCCGGCACACAGGCGACTAATTCACCCCTCCACTTT
TRBV6-6	NA	NA	TRBJ2-7	CASSPDLGRQFSSYEQYF	TGTGCCAGCAGTCCCGACTTGGGAAGACAGTTTAGCTCCTACGAGCAGTACTTC
TRBV24-1	NA	few	TRBJ2-2	CATSESDRDTGELFF	TGTGCCACCAGTGAATCCGACAGAGACACCGGGGAGCTGTTTTTT
TRBV28	NA	NA	TRBJ1-5	CASILGADQPQHF	TGTGCCAGCATCCTGGGGGCCGATCAGCCCCAGCATTTT
TRBV9	TRBD1	NA	TRBJ1-5	CASSAGQHSNQPQHF	TGTGCCAGCAGCGCGGGACAGCATAGCAATCAGCCCCAGCATTTT
TRBV24-1	NA	NA	TRBJ1-3	CATPIGGLYFSGNTIYF	TGTGCCACCCCCATCGGGGGGCTCTATTTCTCTGGAAACACCATATATTTT
TRBV6-5	NA	NA	TRBJ2-2	CASTRAGELFF	TGTGCCAGCACGAGGGCCGGGGAGCTGTTTTTT
TRBV7-9	TRBD1	NA	TRBJ2-1	CASSLASAGGNEQFF	TGTGCCAGCAGCTTAGCGTCAGCAGGGGGCAATGAGCAGTTCTTC
TRBV27	NA	NA	TRBJ1-5	CASSLVGVEGIAGQPQHF	TGTGCCAGCAGTTTAGTCGGGGTGGAGGGGATAGCGGGTCAGCCCCAGCATTTT
TRBV27	NA	NA	TRBJ1-1	CASGWRLNTEAFF	TGTGCCAGCGGGTGGCGGTTAAACACTGAAGCTTTCTTT
TRBV5-1	TRBD1	NA	TRBJ1-2	CASSPRTGTVGYTF	TGCGCCAGCAGCCCCCGGACAGGGACGGTTGGCTACACCTTC
TRBV3-1/TRBV3-2	NA	many	TRBJ1-2	CASSQGGGVGGYTF	TGTGCCAGCAGCCAAGGAGGCGGGGTGGGTGGCTACACCTTC
TRBV5-8	NA	NA	TRBJ1-4	CASSFRGTGWEKLFF	TGTGCCAGCAGCTTTAGAGGAACTGGTTGGGAAAAACTGTTTTTT
TRBV5-4	NA	NA	TRBJ1-6	CASSLGGLQGKGSPLHF	TGTGCCAGCAGCTTGGGAGGGCTACAGGGAAAGGGATCACCCCTCCACTTT
TRBV29-1	NA	once	TRBJ2-5	CSVIRRGGRETQYF	TGCAGCGTGATCCGAAGGGGGGGGAGAGAGACCCAGTACTTC
TRBV2	NA	NA	TRBJ2-2	CASSPTDTGELFF	TGTGCCAGCAGCCCTACGGACACCGGGGAGCTGTTTTTT
TRBV28	TRBD1	NA	TRBJ1-5	CASSRTGGGSNQPQHF	TGTGCCAGCAGTCGGACAGGGGGTGGTAGCAATCAGCCCCAGCATTTT
TRBV7-6	NA	NA	TRBJ2-5	CASSLAVWTRIYQETQYF	TGTGCCAGCAGCTTAGCGGTGTGGACTCGCATTTACCAAGAGACCCAGTACTTC
TRBV13	TRBD2	NA	TRBJ2-1	CASSSKTSGPEQFF	TGTGCCAGCAGCTCAAAGACTAGCGGGCCAGAGCAGTTCTTC
TRBV28	NA	NA	TRBJ1-1	CASSLTPFEAFF	TGTGCCAGCAGTTTAACTCCATTTGAAGCTTTCTTT
TRBV28	NA	NA	TRBJ1-2	CASRSRGASGYTF	TGTGCCAGCAGATCTCGCGGGGCGTCTGGCTACACCTTC
TRBV4-1	TRBD1	NA	TRBJ1-1	CASSQDQGGTEAFF	TGCGCCAGCAGCCAAGATCAGGGGGGCACTGAAGCTTTCTTT
TRBV5-8	NA	few	TRBJ1-2	CASSSGMGHLYTF	TGTGCCAGCAGCTCCGGAATGGGACACCTCTACACCTTC
TRBV15	NA	few	TRBJ1-2	CATSGGGNYGYTF	TGTGCCACCAGCGGGGGAGGGAACTATGGCTACACCTTC
TRBV27	TRBD2	NA	TRBJ2-1	CASSLVSGGANEQFF	TGTGCCAGCAGTTTAGTTAGCGGGGGGGCCAATGAGCAGTTCTTC
TRBV10-3	NA	NA	TRBJ1-1	CAIESEVHTEAFF	TGTGCCATCGAGTCGGAGGTCCACACTGAAGCTTTCTTT
TRBV5-1	TRBD1	few	TRBJ2-7	CASSGGQGYEQYF	TGCGCCAGCAGCGGGGGACAGGGATACGAGCAGTACTTC
TRBV27	NA	once	TRBJ1-2	CASSLKSGNLYGYTF	TGTGCCAGCAGTTTAAAGTCAGGGAATCTCTATGGCTACACCTTC
TRBV9	TRBD1	NA	TRBJ1-2	CASSADHAGGYGYTF	TGTGCCAGCAGCGCGGACCACGCAGGGGGCTATGGCTACACCTTC
TRBV4-1	NA	NA	TRBJ2-7	CASSQDRVAYEQYF	TGCGCCAGCAGCCAAGACAGGGTGGCCTACGAGCAGTACTTC
TRBV4-2	NA	once	TRBJ1-1	CASSHGLTNTEAFF	TGTGCCAGCAGCCACGGACTCACGAACACTGAAGCTTTCTTT
TRBV6-5	NA	NA	TRBJ1-2	CASSYSTVDRTGYTF	TGTGCCAGCAGTTACTCGACAGTGGACAGAACAGGCTACACCTTC
TRBV21-1	NA	NA	TRBJ2-7	CASKRAGREPYEQYF	TGTGCCAGCAAGAGAGCGGGCAGGGAACCCTACGAGCAGTACTTC
TRBV27	TRBD1	NA	TRBJ1-5	CASSRNRGYQPQHF	TGTGCCAGCAGTCGAAACAGGGGTTATCAGCCCCAGCATTTT
TRBV10-1	NA	NA	TRBJ1-1	CASSESRRFGTTEAFF	TGCGCCAGCAGTGAGTCGAGGAGGTTTGGCACCACTGAAGCTTTCTTT
TRBV19	TRBD1	NA	TRBJ1-1	CASSIVGGPNTEAFF	TGTGCCAGTAGTATAGTAGGGGGCCCTAACACTGAAGCTTTCTTT
TRBV5-1	TRBD2	NA	TRBJ2-5	CAPRGGGGLGETQYF	TGCGCCCCCCGCGGCGGGGGGGGCCTTGGAGAGACCCAGTACTTC
TRBV7-9	NA	few	TRBJ1-4	CASSFSSQGYEKLFF	TGTGCCAGCAGCTTCTCATCGCAGGGGTATGAAAAACTGTTTTTT
TRBV28	TRBD1	NA	TRBJ2-1	CASSLWIGVGQGPYNEQFF	TGTGCCAGCAGTTTATGGATCGGGGTGGGACAGGGTCCCTACAATGAGCAGTTCTTC
TRBV6-5	NA	NA	TRBJ2-3	CASSGTQRPKDTQYF	TGTGCCAGCAGCGGGACTCAGAGGCCTAAAGATACGCAGTATTTT
TRBV28	TRBD1	NA	TRBJ1-1	CASSWDSSGNTEAFF	TGTGCCAGCAGTTGGGACAGTTCAGGGAACACTGAAGCTTTCTTT
TRBV30	NA	NA	TRBJ1-1	CAWSVNRGAFF	TGTGCCTGGAGTGTTAATAGGGGAGCTTTCTTT
TRBV5-1	NA	NA	TRBJ2-7	CASSLSVPSYEQYF	TGCGCCAGCAGCTTAAGCGTACCCTCCTACGAGCAGTACTTC
TRBV24-1	NA	NA	TRBJ1-5	CATSSGVSSNQPQHF	TGTGCCACCAGTTCAGGGGTGTCGAGCAATCAGCCCCAGCATTTT
TRBV7-2	TRBD1	NA	TRBJ1-3	CASTGQTGSFSSGNTIYF	TGTGCCAGCACCGGACAGACAGGGTCCTTCAGCTCTGGAAACACCATATATTTT
TRBV28	NA	NA	TRBJ1-5	CASSLKEPLGGQPQHF	TGTGCCAGCAGTTTGAAAGAACCCTTGGGCGGGCAGCCCCAGCATTTT
TRBV13	TRBD1	NA	TRBJ2-2	CASSFEGQGAGELFF	TGTGCCAGCAGCTTCGAGGGACAGGGAGCCGGGGAGCTGTTTTTT
TRBV10-2	NA	NA	TRBJ2-2	CASRVPASNTGELFF	TGCGCCTCCCGGGTCCCAGCGTCGAACACCGGGGAGCTGTTTTTT